This T cell receptor beta chain was identified in a study of radiation and T cells in renal cell carcinoma. As for the study in general: Nephrectomy followed 15 Gy stereotactic body radiation by 4 weeks.

V dropped 1 base and J dropped 8 bases, with 20 bases sitting between them. Germline-derived CDR1 and CDR2 are LNHDA and SQIVND (reference sequence). The CDR3 contains 16 residues. The repertoire was sequenced with immunoSEQ multiplex PCR; TCRdb's copy has only in-frame clones and lacks some. The data show just over 150,000 clones, approximately 86% seen once. Stated time point: blood 2 weeks post-SBRT. Treatment: 15 Gy SBRT to primary tumor, nephrectomy 4 weeks later. Clear cell pathology was present in this patient's renal cell carcinoma. V usage is TRBV19 and J usage is TRBJ1-2; D is unclear. The sequenced sample was blood, obtained from a patient whose treatment included radiotherapy and nephrectomy. The sequence was collected from a woman aged 50 to 65 with renal cell carcinoma. The CDR3 DNA sequence: TGTGCCAGTAGTATAGTAGGTGCGCGGTTGAGGTCCGGCTACACCTTC. Translation gives CASSIVGARLRSGYTF.